The source of this T cell receptor beta chain is a study of beta chain features in type 1 diabetes. Study overall: All samples together contributed 107,917,701 sorted cells for examination. General observations from the study: Lower insertion and higher deletion counts appeared at VDJ junctions in type 1 diabetes patients. With patients and controls alike, PCR might favor shorter templates to an equal degree. Patients with Type 1 diabetes showed moderately but significantly shorter TCRB CDR3s in all four CD4+ subsets.

As regards this clone: Its antigen is currently unknown.

The whole isolated RNA underwent reverse transcription, so sequencing captured expressed TCRB transcripts. The method was immunoSEQ multiplex PCR; TCRdb's version includes in-frame clones alone and lacks a portion of them. The sample yields almost 350,000 clones, around 8.5% seen once. The CDR3 covers 16 residues. With V trimmed by 4 bases and J by 4 bases, 11 bases remained unmatched. Per germline, CDR1 MDHEN and CDR2 SYDVKM. V is TRBV28 and J is TRBJ2-3; 7 nucleotides align to TRBD1. Sequencing was performed on central memory CD4+ T cells from blood. The origin of this receptor is a man aged 25 to 40 with type 1 diabetes. For the CDR3, the DNA is TGTGCCAGCAGTTCTCCCGGGACAGTCGCCCCAGATACGCAGTATTTT. Translated: CASSSPGTVAPDTQYF.